This record looks at one T cell receptor (beta chain) sequence and its context. The sample carries other DNA sequences with the same CDR3. The data were obtained in a study of shared clonotypes between healthy human individuals. This CDR3 spans 13 amino acids. V was trimmed by 5 bases and J by 0 bases, leaving 7 bases between them. Germline V gives CDR1 MNHEY, CDR2 SVGAGI. The authors ran the assay at deep level. This table comes from immunoSEQ multiplex PCR, and its TCRdb copy is limited to in-frame clones, with some not included. The sample carries 2 million to 2.5 million clones, 80% to 95% recorded once.

Sequenced input: naive CD4+ T cells from PBMCs. Subset reported: CD45RA+ positively selected. This chain links TRBV6-5 with TRBJ1-2; D is undetermined. This receptor was identified in a man between 18 and 35 years old in good health. Some clones in this sample may be carry-over from other donors' samples. Here the CDR3 DNA reads TGTGCCAGCAGTCTAACCCCTAACTATGGCTACACCTTC. Its translation is CASSLTPNYGYTF.